A selection of T cell receptor beta chains follows, all from one sample in a study of cytotoxic CD8 clonotypes in ibrutinib-treated CLL. Libraries were prepared by immunoSEQ multiplex PCR; TCRdb keeps only in-frame clonotypes and omits some of them. The sample records hundreds of thousands of clones, about three quarters being singletons. The sample in question was PBMCs, obtained after 24 months of ibrutinib treatment. All receptors come from a human donor with chronic lymphocytic leukemia. CDR3s include the opening cysteine and the closing phenylalanine or tryptophan. Each record gives: J gene, clone size, D gene, V gene, CDR3 length, CDR3 DNA, CDR3 protein. D genes are given only for firm matches. Not all rows give a size; the values are once, few, many and, for expanded clones, a class.

TRBJ2-7 NA NA TRBV28 11 TGTGCCATCGGGGGTCTTCGCGAGCAGTACTTC CAIGGLREQYF
TRBJ2-2 once NA TRBV7-9 14 TGTGCCAGCAGTCCAACTCTCACCACCGGGGAGCTGTTTTTT CASSPTLTTGELFF
TRBJ2-1 NA TRBD2 TRBV6-8 11 TGTGCCACCCGGACTAGCGCCGAGCAGTTCTTC CATRTSAEQFF
TRBJ2-1 NA TRBD2 TRBV19 18 TGTGCCAGTAGTATAAGGGGTTGGGGACTAGCGGAGCGGGATGAGCAGTTCTTC CASSIRGWGLAERDEQFF
TRBJ2-7 NA NA TRBV30 13 TGTGCCTGGATGGCGGGAACATACTACGAGCAGTACTTC CAWMAGTYYEQYF
TRBJ2-3 NA NA TRBV5-1 15 TGCGCCAGCAGCTTGGCGATCGGGGAAGCAGATACGCAGTATTTT CASSLAIGEADTQYF
TRBJ2-4 NA NA TRBV7-2 12 TGTGCCAGCAGCACAGTAGGGTCCCAACCGTACTTC CASSTVGSQPYF
TRBJ2-3 NA NA TRBV11-3 13 TGTGCCAGCAGCAGGGGGGAGGAGAATACGCAGTATTTT CASSRGEENTQYF
TRBJ2-4 NA NA TRBV9 15 TGTGCCAGCAGCCCGCGCGAAGGTTCCAAAAACATTCAGTACTTC CASSPREGSKNIQYF
TRBJ1-3 few NA TRBV5-1 13 TGCGCCAGCATCGGGAACTCTGGAAACACCATATATTTT CASIGNSGNTIYF
TRBJ2-2 NA NA TRBV7-3 14 TGTGCCAGCAGCTTTAACACAGGAGCCGGGGAGCTGTTTTTT CASSFNTGAGELFF
TRBJ2-3 few NA TRBV12-5 14 TGTGCTAGTGGTTTGTCTAGCGGCACAGATACGCAGTATTTT CASGLSSGTDTQYF
TRBJ1-4 NA TRBD1 TRBV13 14 TGTGCCAGCAGCCTACAGGGGGCAAATGAAAAACTGTTTTTT CASSLQGANEKLFF
TRBJ2-1 NA NA TRBV29-1 17 TGCAGCGTTGTGGTAGGCCAACCTTTTATGGGCTACAATGAGCAGTTCTTC CSVVVGQPFMGYNEQFF
TRBJ2-5 large NA TRBV15 13 TGTGCCACCAGCAGAGTGGGGGGCGAGACCCAGTACTTC CATSRVGGETQYF
TRBJ1-4 NA NA TRBV30 13 TGTGCCTGGAGCGATCCTATTTGGGAAAAACTGTTTTTT CAWSDPIWEKLFF
TRBJ2-1 NA NA TRBV4-2 15 TGTGCCAGCAGCCAACGGGGTTCGGGCTACAATGAGCAGTTCTTC CASSQRGSGYNEQFF
TRBJ2-1 NA TRBD2 TRBV27 15 TGTGCCAGCAGTCCGGGAGGGCCGCCCTACAATGAGCAGTTCTTC CASSPGGPPYNEQFF
TRBJ2-5 NA NA TRBV9 14 TGTGCCAGCAGCACAGCAGGAGGAAAAGAGACCCAGTACTTC CASSTAGGKETQYF
TRBJ2-7 NA TRBD1 TRBV5-1 14 TGCGCCAGCAGACTCCAGGGACAGGACTACGAGCAGTACTTC CASRLQGQDYEQYF
TRBJ2-7 few TRBD1 TRBV18 13 TGTGCCAGCTCCCAGGGGACAGGGGACGAGCAGTACTTC CASSQGTGDEQYF
TRBJ2-7 NA NA TRBV28 15 TGTGCCAGCAGTAACCCTGGACGGTTATCCTACGAGCAGTACTTC CASSNPGRLSYEQYF
TRBJ2-7 NA TRBD1 TRBV4-1 15 TGCGCCAGCAGCCAAGCGGGACAGGGGCCCTACGAGCAGTACTTC CASSQAGQGPYEQYF
TRBJ1-2 NA NA TRBV27 15 TGTGCCAGCAGTTTATGGGCCGGAGCTAACTATGGCTACACCTTC CASSLWAGANYGYTF
TRBJ2-3 NA TRBD2 TRBV7-3 16 TGTGCCAGCAGCTCACCTCTAGCGGGAAACACAGATACGCAGTATTTT CASSSPLAGNTDTQYF
TRBJ2-3 few TRBD2 TRBV28 16 TGTGCCAGCAGTTCCGGGACTAGCGGGAGGTATGATACGCAGTATTTT CASSSGTSGRYDTQYF
TRBJ2-7 NA TRBD2 TRBV11-3 15 TGTGCCAGCAGCGCCCGGGAGGGGGGAAACTACGAGCAGTACTTC CASSAREGGNYEQYF
TRBJ2-5 NA NA TRBV10-1 13 TGCGCCAGCAGTCAAAGCCTGCAGGAGACCCAGTACTTC CASSQSLQETQYF
TRBJ2-7 NA TRBD2 TRBV29-1 13 TGCAGCGCCGCCGGGGGAGGGACCTACGAGCAGTACTTC CSAAGGGTYEQYF
TRBJ2-1 few TRBD1 TRBV28 21 TGTGCCAGCAGCGCGAGCCCGGGGGACAGGATACTCCGCCGCTCCTACAATGAGCAGTTCTTC CASSASPGDRILRRSYNEQFF
TRBJ2-5 NA TRBD2 TRBV18 12 TGTGCCAGCTCACCACTAGGGCGGGAGGAGTACTTC CASSPLGREEYF
TRBJ1-1 NA TRBD1 TRBV9 17 TGTGCCAGCAGCGTAGGGAGGGGGACAGGGGCGGTAGCTGAAGCTTTCTTT CASSVGRGTGAVAEAFF
TRBJ1-3 NA NA TRBV5-1 14 TGCGCCAGCAGCTTGGTGGGGACTGGAAACACCATATATTTT CASSLVGTGNTIYF
TRBJ1-4 NA NA TRBV5-5 14 TGTGTCACCAGCGTGACAGGATCTAATGAAAAACTGTTTTTT CVTSVTGSNEKLFF
TRBJ2-7 NA TRBD1 TRBV6-5 14 TGTGCCAGCAGTACCCTACAGGGGGCAAAAGAGCAGTACTTC CASSTLQGAKEQYF
TRBJ1-5 NA NA TRBV30 15 TGTGCCTGGAGTAAACTGGGACCTAGCAATCAGCCCCAGCATTTT CAWSKLGPSNQPQHF
TRBJ1-1 NA NA TRBV6-5 13 TGTGCCAGCAGGCCACAGGGATCCGCTGAAGCTTTCTTT CASRPQGSAEAFF
TRBJ2-3 NA TRBD1 TRBV11-2 14 TGTGCCAGCAGGTCGGGACAGTCCACAGATACGCAGTATTTT CASRSGQSTDTQYF
TRBJ2-1 few TRBD2 TRBV11-2 16 TGTGCCAGCAGCTTACCCTGGACTAGCGGGAGGAATGAGCAGTTCTTC CASSLPWTSGRNEQFF
TRBJ2-7 NA TRBD2 TRBV2 12 TGTGCCAGCACGCGGGAGGGTGACGAGCAGTACTTC CASTREGDEQYF
TRBJ2-7 few NA TRBV11-2 13 TGTGCCAGCAGCCCCCAAGTTGGCTCCGAGCAGTACTTC CASSPQVGSEQYF